The following is a T cell receptor beta chain sequence with its context. The data belong to a study of T cell changes during pregnancy in multiple sclerosis. The CDR3 totals 16 residues. Losses at the gene ends were 5 bases for V and 3 bases for J; bases not matched to a gene: 8. From germline, CDR1 is MNHEY and CDR2 SMNVEV (reference sequence). TCRdb's copy holds only in-frame clones and misses some; the assay was immunoSEQ multiplex PCR. The data contain over 50,000 clones, just over 90% of them singletons. The material was peripheral blood, obtained in the first trimester of pregnancy. V and J are TRBV27 and TRBJ2-1; 9 nucleotides match TRBD2. This TCR derives from a female donor in good health, enrolled as a control in a pregnancy study. The CDR3, as DNA: TGTGCCAGCAGTCCCCTGGGAGCGGGAGGCTACAATGAGCAGTTCTTC. Protein product: CASSPLGAGGYNEQFF.